The next 15 T cell receptor beta chains were all read from a single sample in a study of cytomegalovirus exposure and HLA in healthy donors. Vbeta (60) and Jbeta (13) primers were used in the PCR. Repertoires were generated with immunoSEQ multiplex PCR, while TCRdb's copy carries only in-frame clones and drops some. This sample carries over 150,000 clones, roughly 80% of them seen once, and the ten largest clones take around 4.9%. The source material was PBMCs. The source is a male donor in good health and CMV-seronegative.

CDR3 DNA sequence: TGTGCCAGCAGACTAGCGGGAGCCACCGGGGAGCTGTTTTTT. Its protein is CASRLAGATGELFF. This chain uses TRBV28 with TRBJ2-2; 11 positions match TRBD2. Trimming took 6 bases from V and 4 from J; bases not matched to a gene: 1. The germline CDR1 and CDR2 sequences are MDHEN and SYDVKM. The CDR3 is made up of 14 amino acids.

The rearrangement uses TRBV5-4 and TRBJ2-7; 9 bases map to TRBD2. With V trimmed by 4 bases and J by 0 bases, 5 bases remained unmatched. This CDR3 region has 15 residues. Germline CDR1 is SGHNT and CDR2 is YYREEE (reference sequence). This CDR3 reads CASSPGTSRSYEQYF. CDR3 coding DNA: TGTGCCAGCAGCCCGGGGACTAGCCGCTCCTACGAGCAGTACTTC.

The rearrangement joins TRBV28 to TRBJ2-5; a possible D gene is TRBD2 (6 bases). This CDR3 is built from 13 residues. The germline V gene has CDR1 MDHEN and CDR2 SYDVKM. The V end was cut by 5 bases, the J end by 1 base, with 8 bases between. The CDR3 region has the DNA TGTGCCAGCAGTCGGGACTTCCAAGAGACCCAGTACTTC. Amino acids: CASSRDFQETQYF.

The chain couples TRBV6-5 to TRBJ2-3, with D perhaps TRBD2 (5 bases). Trimming removed 4 bases from V and 0 bases from J, with 8 bases in between. Germline CDR1 and CDR2: MNHEY and SVGAGI. The CDR3 has 14 amino acids. The DNA of the CDR3 is TGTGCCAGCAGTTTGACTAAGAGCACAGATACGCAGTATTTT. It is translated as CASSLTKSTDTQYF.

V is TRBV5-4 and J is TRBJ2-3, with TRBD2 matching 13 bases. The CDR3 loop spans 15 amino acids. The germline gives CDR1 SGHNT, CDR2 YYREEE (reference sequence). Trimming took 3 bases from V and 4 from J; bases not matched to a gene: 2. CDR3 in amino acids: CASSWGLAGSDTQYF. CDR3 DNA sequence: TGTGCCAGCAGCTGGGGACTAGCGGGGTCAGATACGCAGTATTTT.

The V and J genes are TRBV27 and TRBJ1-1; D is uncertain. Between the trimmed V and J ends, which lost 6 bases and 0 bases, there was a span of 8 bases. CDR3 length: 13 amino acids. The V gene's germline CDR1 is MNHEY and CDR2 SMNVEV (reference sequence). In nucleotides, the CDR3 is TGTGCCAGCAGGTCTGGGCTGAACACTGAAGCTTTCTTT. It yields the protein CASRSGLNTEAFF.

V is TRBV5-4 and J is TRBJ2-7; D ambiguous. Trimming cost V 0 bases and J 4 bases, with 5 bases left between them. Germline CDR1 SGHNT, CDR2 YYREEE (reference sequence). CDR3 length: 12 amino acids. CDR3 coding DNA: TGTGCCAGCAGCTTGGATCAATACGAGCAGTACTTC. Encoded protein: CASSLDQYEQYF.

The genes are TRBV27 and TRBJ2-3, with unresolved D. CDR1 MNHEY and CDR2 SMNVEV come from the germline V gene (reference sequence). The CDR3 is made up of 14 amino acids. The V gene lost 8 bases and the J gene lost 2 bases, with 14 bases spanning the gap. CDR3 nucleotide sequence: TGTGCCAGCCGCCTTGGCGGCTTCACAGATACGCAGTATTTT. Translating gives CASRLGGFTDTQYF.

This chain joins TRBV10-3 and TRBJ2-3; TRBD2 matches at 12 bases. Germline CDR1 ENHRY, CDR2 SYGVKD. The CDR3 contains 17 residues. V gave up 2 bases and J gave up 5 bases; unmatched junction bases: 8. The CDR3 loop reads CAISEKTSGSFGDTQYF. In nucleotides, the CDR3 is TGTGCCATCAGTGAGAAGACTAGCGGGAGTTTTGGAGATACGCAGTATTTT.

In this sample, this clone turned up a few times. The rearrangement links TRBV5-4 to TRBJ2-7; TRBD1 matches at 12 bases. V was clipped by 4 bases and J by 5 bases; unmatched bases: 16. Germline CDR1 is SGHNT and CDR2 is YYREEE (reference sequence). This CDR3 is built from 18 residues. The CDR3, as DNA: TGTGCCAGCAGCCAAGATCCCCTTAGCGGGACAGGGGGCCACGAGCAGTACTTC. It specifies CASSQDPLSGTGGHEQYF.

V and J are TRBV7-2 and TRBJ1-1; D unclear. This CDR3 spans 15 amino acids. Per the germline V gene, CDR1 is SGHTA and CDR2 is FQGNSA. Trimming shortened V by 2 bases and J by 1 base, and 11 bases separated the two germline ends. CDR3 residues: CASSLSRVGNTEAFF. The CDR3 region has the DNA TGTGCCAGCAGCTTATCCCGGGTGGGGAACACTGAAGCTTTCTTT.

CDR3 in DNA: TGTGCCAGCAGAATATCACTAGCGGGAGGAATAAAGGATAATGAGCAGTTCTTC. This gives the protein CASRISLAGGIKDNEQFF. The chain links TRBV2 to TRBJ2-1; TRBD2 matches 12 bases. The germline V gene has CDR1 SNHLY and CDR2 FYNNEI. The junction had 16 bases not matched to a gene; V was cut back by 6 bases and J by 7 bases. The CDR3 has 18 amino acids.

This clone came up a few times. The same CDR3 can be traced to other DNA sequences in this sample. This chain uses TRBV28 with TRBJ2-6; 7 bases are shared with TRBD1. Germline trimming cut 6 bases from V and 1 base from J; bases unmatched to any gene: 0. The CDR3 consists of 14 residues. CDR1 is MDHEN and CDR2 is SYDVKM in the germline V gene. The CDR3 spells CASRQGSGANVLTF. In DNA form, the CDR3 reads TGTGCCAGCAGACAGGGGTCTGGGGCCAACGTCCTGACTTTC.

This rearrangement joins TRBV12-5 to TRBJ2-7; 8 bases match TRBD1. Losses at the gene ends were 4 bases for V and 5 bases for J; bases not matched to a gene: 13. Germline assignment: CDR1 LGHNT and CDR2 FRNRAP. The CDR3 is 16 residues long. CDR3: CASGSPDRAWRNEQYF. CDR3 sequence (DNA): TGTGCTAGTGGTTCCCCGGACAGGGCTTGGAGGAACGAGCAGTACTTC.

The genes are TRBV10-3 and TRBJ2-1; 7 bases map to TRBD2. J lost 4 bases, V lost 4 bases, and 7 bases had no gene match. CDR3 size: 15 residues. Germline V gives CDR1 ENHRY, CDR2 SYGVKD. The CDR3 sequence: CAISVGLAEYNEQFF. CDR3 nucleotide sequence: TGTGCCATCAGTGTGGGCCTAGCGGAGTACAATGAGCAGTTCTTC.